Sequencing of this T cell receptor (beta chain) was carried out in a study of immune evolution from preneoplasia to lung adenocarcinoma. Study results and caveats: Top clone frequencies peaked in normal lung, apparently declining through invasive adenocarcinoma.

Details on this clone: The antigen remains undetermined. Other DNA sequences within the sample encode an identical CDR3.

The CDR3 loop spans 15 amino acids. Germline V lookup: CDR1 LGHNA, CDR2 YNFKEQ. The V gene lost 1 base and the J gene lost 1 base, with 7 bases spanning the gap. Some clones are missing from TCRdb's copy, which holds only in-frame ones; the method was immunoSEQ multiplex PCR. The table lists under 5,500 clones, about 80% of them singletons. V gene TRBV4-2 combines with J gene TRBJ1-4; D gene ambiguous. The sample consisted of FFPE normal lung tissue adjacent to the tumor. This TCR came from a person between 45 and 75 years old with lung adenocarcinoma. CDR3 nucleotides: TGTGCCAGCAGCCAAGCATGGGGAACTAATGAAAAACTGTTTTTT. Its translation: CASSQAWGTNEKLFF.